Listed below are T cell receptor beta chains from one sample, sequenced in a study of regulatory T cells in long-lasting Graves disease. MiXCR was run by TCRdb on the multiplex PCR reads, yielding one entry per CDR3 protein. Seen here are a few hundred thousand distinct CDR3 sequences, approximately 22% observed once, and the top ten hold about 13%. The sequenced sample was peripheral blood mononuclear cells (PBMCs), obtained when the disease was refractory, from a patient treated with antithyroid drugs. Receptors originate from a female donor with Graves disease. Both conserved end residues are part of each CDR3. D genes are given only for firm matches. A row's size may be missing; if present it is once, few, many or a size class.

cdr3_aa: CSASGQYYEQYF
cdr3_nt: TGCAGTGCTAGCGGACAGTATTACGAGCAGTACTTC
clone_size: few
j_call: TRBJ2-7
v_call: TRBV20-1
d_call: .

cdr3_aa: CSAQAGRRTDTQYF
cdr3_nt: TGCAGTGCTCAAGCGGGACGCCGTACAGATACGCAGTATTTT
clone_size: .
j_call: TRBJ2-3
v_call: TRBV20-1
d_call: TRBD2

cdr3_aa: CASSPLGLAGSYEQYF
cdr3_nt: TGTGCCAGCAGCCCACTCGGGCTAGCCGGTTCCTACGAGCAGTACTTC
clone_size: .
j_call: TRBJ2-7
v_call: TRBV7-9
d_call: .

cdr3_aa: CASEGEPWSYGYTF
cdr3_nt: TGTGCCAGCGAAGGGGAACCCTGGAGCTATGGCTACACCTTC
clone_size: many
j_call: TRBJ1-2
v_call: TRBV2
d_call: .

cdr3_aa: CASSYEAEYNEQFF
cdr3_nt: TGTGCCAGCAGTTACGAGGCTGAATACAATGAGCAGTTCTTC
clone_size: few
j_call: TRBJ2-1
v_call: TRBV6-9
d_call: .

cdr3_aa: CASKSRGEAVRSQETQYF
cdr3_nt: TGTGCCAGCAAATCAAGAGGAGAGGCGGTTCGTTCACAAGAGACCCAGTACTTC
clone_size: .
j_call: TRBJ2-5
v_call: TRBV9
d_call: .

cdr3_aa: CSAGRALGYGYTF
cdr3_nt: TGCAGTGCCGGCAGGGCTTTGGGATATGGCTACACCTTC
clone_size: many
j_call: TRBJ1-2
v_call: TRBV20-1
d_call: .

cdr3_aa: CSARIPSGSSYEQYF
cdr3_nt: TGCAGTGCTAGAATACCTAGCGGGAGCTCCTACGAGCAGTACTTC
clone_size: .
j_call: TRBJ2-7
v_call: TRBV20-1
d_call: TRBD2

cdr3_aa: CSAKLTSGSGETQYF
cdr3_nt: TGCAGTGCTAAACTGACTAGCGGGAGCGGAGAGACCCAGTACTTC
clone_size: many
j_call: TRBJ2-5
v_call: TRBV20-1
d_call: TRBD2

cdr3_aa: CASSEAARGGTEAFF
cdr3_nt: TGTGCCAGCAGTGAAGCGGCCAGGGGGGGTACTGAAGCTTTCTTT
clone_size: .
j_call: TRBJ1-1
v_call: TRBV2
d_call: TRBD1

cdr3_aa: CASSLVGRLPQETQYF
cdr3_nt: TGTGCCAGCAGCTTAGTGGGCAGACTACCTCAAGAGACCCAGTACTTC
clone_size: many
j_call: TRBJ2-5
v_call: TRBV7-2
d_call: .

cdr3_aa: CASSSGLSGNTIYF
cdr3_nt: TGTGCCAGCAGTTCAGGACTCTCTGGAAACACCATATATTTT
clone_size: many
j_call: TRBJ1-3
v_call: TRBV11-2
d_call: .

cdr3_aa: CSAGGTNEKLFF
cdr3_nt: TGCAGTGCCGGAGGAACTAATGAAAAACTGTTTTTT
clone_size: many
j_call: TRBJ1-4
v_call: TRBV20-1
d_call: .

cdr3_aa: CSARDGREREQFF
cdr3_nt: TGCAGTGCTAGAGACGGGCGGGAACGAGAGCAGTTCTTC
clone_size: .
j_call: TRBJ2-1
v_call: TRBV20-1
d_call: .

cdr3_aa: CASRLSSYHEQYF
cdr3_nt: TGTGCCAGCAGGCTTAGTTCCTACCACGAGCAGTACTTC
clone_size: few
j_call: TRBJ2-7
v_call: TRBV27
d_call: .

cdr3_aa: CSVEPRQGEGFEGNEQYF
cdr3_nt: TGCAGCGTCGAGCCTAGACAGGGTGAGGGGTTCGAAGGGAACGAGCAGTACTTC
clone_size: few
j_call: TRBJ2-7
v_call: TRBV29-1
d_call: TRBD1

cdr3_aa: CATSAYRGQPQHF
cdr3_nt: TGTGCCACCAGCGCCTACAGGGGGCAGCCCCAGCATTTT
clone_size: .
j_call: TRBJ1-5
v_call: TRBV15
d_call: TRBD1

cdr3_aa: CASNTDRGGNQPQHF
cdr3_nt: TGTGCCAGTAACACGGACAGGGGGGGCAATCAGCCCCAGCATTTT
clone_size: many
j_call: TRBJ1-5
v_call: TRBV19
d_call: TRBD1

cdr3_aa: CASSFTGFSYEQYF
cdr3_nt: TGTGCCAGCAGCTTTACAGGGTTCTCCTACGAGCAGTACTTC
clone_size: many
j_call: TRBJ2-7
v_call: TRBV7-8
d_call: .

cdr3_aa: CASSAGRGTEAFF
cdr3_nt: TGTGCCAGCAGTGCCGGGCGCGGCACTGAAGCTTTCTTT
clone_size: many
j_call: TRBJ1-1
v_call: TRBV28
d_call: .

cdr3_aa: CASSSLSLTSAFSYEQYF
cdr3_nt: TGTGCCAGCAGCTCCCTCTCCTTAACTAGCGCATTCTCCTACGAGCAGTACTTC
clone_size: few
j_call: TRBJ2-7
v_call: TRBV7-9
d_call: TRBD2

cdr3_aa: CASSQVQGGYYEQYF
cdr3_nt: TGTGCCAGCAGCCAAGTTCAGGGAGGATACTACGAGCAGTACTTC
clone_size: .
j_call: TRBJ2-7
v_call: TRBV3-1
d_call: .

cdr3_aa: CATSTGAAVFYEQYF
cdr3_nt: TGTGCCACTTCGACAGGGGCCGCAGTATTTTACGAGCAGTACTTC
clone_size: many
j_call: TRBJ2-7
v_call: TRBV28
d_call: TRBD1

cdr3_aa: CASRNGGRNYYGYTF
cdr3_nt: TGTGCCAGCCGAAATGGAGGGCGGAACTACTATGGCTACACCTTC
clone_size: .
j_call: TRBJ1-2
v_call: TRBV11-2
d_call: .

cdr3_aa: CAISESGKGGYTF
cdr3_nt: TGTGCCATCAGTGAGTCTGGGAAGGGTGGCTACACCTTC
clone_size: .
j_call: TRBJ1-2
v_call: TRBV10-3
d_call: .

cdr3_aa: CASSPQLSDGYTF
cdr3_nt: TGTGCCAGCAGCCCCCAGTTATCGGATGGCTACACCTTC
clone_size: many
j_call: TRBJ1-2
v_call: TRBV28
d_call: .

cdr3_aa: CASSQYPRQKINYGYTF
cdr3_nt: TGTGCCAGCAGCCAATATCCAAGGCAAAAGATAAACTATGGCTACACCTTC
clone_size: .
j_call: TRBJ1-2
v_call: TRBV3-1
d_call: .

cdr3_aa: CSALGRGPFRNQPQHF
cdr3_nt: TGCAGTGCTCTCGGCAGGGGGCCGTTTCGCAATCAGCCCCAGCATTTT
clone_size: few
j_call: TRBJ1-5
v_call: TRBV20-1
d_call: TRBD1

cdr3_aa: CASSRRSGTEAFF
cdr3_nt: TGTGCCAGCAGTCGCCGAAGTGGAACTGAAGCTTTCTTT
clone_size: many
j_call: TRBJ1-1
v_call: TRBV27
d_call: .

cdr3_aa: CASSYRAGGMNTEAFF
cdr3_nt: TGTGCCAGCAGTTACCGCGCAGGGGGAATGAACACTGAAGCTTTCTTT
clone_size: few
j_call: TRBJ1-1
v_call: TRBV5-4
d_call: TRBD1

cdr3_aa: CASLGRDGTNYGYTF
cdr3_nt: TGTGCCAGCTTGGGGCGGGACGGTACTAACTATGGCTACACCTTC
clone_size: many
j_call: TRBJ1-2
v_call: TRBV28
d_call: .